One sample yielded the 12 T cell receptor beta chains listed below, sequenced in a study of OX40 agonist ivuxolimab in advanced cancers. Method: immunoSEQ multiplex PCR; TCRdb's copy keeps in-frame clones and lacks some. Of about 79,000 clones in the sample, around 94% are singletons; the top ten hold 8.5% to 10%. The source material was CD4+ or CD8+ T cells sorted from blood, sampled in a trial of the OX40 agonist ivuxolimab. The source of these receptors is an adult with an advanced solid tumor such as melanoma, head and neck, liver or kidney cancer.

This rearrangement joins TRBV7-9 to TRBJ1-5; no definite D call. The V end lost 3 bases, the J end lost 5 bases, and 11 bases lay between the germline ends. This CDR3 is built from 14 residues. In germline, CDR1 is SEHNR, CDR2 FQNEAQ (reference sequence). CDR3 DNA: TGTGCCAGCAGCTTCTCCGGGGTGGATCAGCCCCAGCATTTT. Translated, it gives CASSFSGVDQPQHF.

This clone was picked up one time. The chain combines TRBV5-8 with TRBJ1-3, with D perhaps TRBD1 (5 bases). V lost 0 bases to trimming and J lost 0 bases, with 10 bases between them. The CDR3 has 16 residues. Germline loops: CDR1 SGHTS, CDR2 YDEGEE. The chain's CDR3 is CASSLGDASSGNTIYF. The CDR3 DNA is TGTGCCAGCAGCTTGGGGGACGCCTCCTCTGGAAACACCATATATTTT. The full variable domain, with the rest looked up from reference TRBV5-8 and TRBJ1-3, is EAGVTQSPTHLIKTRGQQATLRCSPISGHTSVYWYQQALGLGLQFLLWYDEGEERNRGNFPPRFSGRQFPNYSSELNVNALELEDSALYLCASSLGDASSGNTIYFGEGSWLTVV.

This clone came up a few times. The CDR3 bases are TGTGCCAGCAGTCCCCGGGACAGAAACTACGAGCAGTACTTC. It yields the protein CASSPRDRNYEQYF. The chain uses TRBV28 and TRBJ2-7, with TRBD1 identical over 7 bases. The V and J ends lost 5 bases and 3 bases, in that order; junction bases with no gene match: 7. The CDR3 loop spans 14 amino acids. In germline, CDR1 is MDHEN, CDR2 SYDVKM.

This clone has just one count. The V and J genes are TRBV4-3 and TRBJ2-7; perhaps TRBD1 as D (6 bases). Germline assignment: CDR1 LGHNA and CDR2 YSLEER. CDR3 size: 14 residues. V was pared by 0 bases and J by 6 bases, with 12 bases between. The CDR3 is CASSQDGGQREQYF. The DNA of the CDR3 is TGCGCCAGCAGCCAAGATGGGGGACAACGCGAGCAGTACTTC.

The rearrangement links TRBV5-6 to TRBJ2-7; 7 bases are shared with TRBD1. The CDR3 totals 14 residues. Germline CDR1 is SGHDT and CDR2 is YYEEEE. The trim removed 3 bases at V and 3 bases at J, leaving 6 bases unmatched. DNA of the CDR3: TGTGCCAGCAGCTACCCAACAGGGGTCTACGAGCAGTACTTC. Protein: CASSYPTGVYEQYF. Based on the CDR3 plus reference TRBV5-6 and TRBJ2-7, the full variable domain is DAGVTQSPTHLIKTRGQQVTLRCSPKSGHDTVSWYQQALGQGPQFIFQYYEEEERQRGNFPDRFSGHQFPNYSSELNVNALLLGDSALYLCASSYPTGVYEQYFGPGTRLTVT.

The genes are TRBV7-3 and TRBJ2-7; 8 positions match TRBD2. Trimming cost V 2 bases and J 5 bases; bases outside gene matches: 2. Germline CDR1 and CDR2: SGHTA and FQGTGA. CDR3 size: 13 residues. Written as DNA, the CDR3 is TGTGCCAGCAGCTTAGGACTAGCCGACGAGCAGTACTTC. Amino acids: CASSLGLADEQYF.

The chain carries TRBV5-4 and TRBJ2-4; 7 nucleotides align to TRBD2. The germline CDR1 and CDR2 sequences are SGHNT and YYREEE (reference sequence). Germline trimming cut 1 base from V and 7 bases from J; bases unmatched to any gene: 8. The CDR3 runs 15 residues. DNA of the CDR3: TGTGCCAGCAGCTTGAAAGGGGAGGGTTTCAACATTCAGTACTTC. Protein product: CASSLKGEGFNIQYF.

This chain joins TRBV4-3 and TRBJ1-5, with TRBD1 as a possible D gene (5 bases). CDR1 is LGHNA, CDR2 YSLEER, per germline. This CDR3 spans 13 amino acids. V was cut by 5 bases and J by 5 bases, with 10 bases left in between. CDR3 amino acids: CASSRDRDQPQHF. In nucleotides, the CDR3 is TGCGCCAGCAGCAGGGACCGAGATCAGCCCCAGCATTTT.

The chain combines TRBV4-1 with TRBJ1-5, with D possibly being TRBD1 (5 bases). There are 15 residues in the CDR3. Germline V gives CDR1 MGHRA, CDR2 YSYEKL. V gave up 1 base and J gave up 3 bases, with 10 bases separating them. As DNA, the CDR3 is TGCGCCAGCAGCCAAGGCGGGGACCTCAATCAGCCCCAGCATTTT. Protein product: CASSQGGDLNQPQHF.

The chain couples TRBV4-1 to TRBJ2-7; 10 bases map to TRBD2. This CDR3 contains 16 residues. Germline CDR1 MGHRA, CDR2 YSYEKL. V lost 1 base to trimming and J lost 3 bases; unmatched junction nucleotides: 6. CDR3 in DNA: TGCGCCAGCAGCCAAGTGCTCGGACTAGCGGACTACGAGCAGTACTTC. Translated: CASSQVLGLADYEQYF.

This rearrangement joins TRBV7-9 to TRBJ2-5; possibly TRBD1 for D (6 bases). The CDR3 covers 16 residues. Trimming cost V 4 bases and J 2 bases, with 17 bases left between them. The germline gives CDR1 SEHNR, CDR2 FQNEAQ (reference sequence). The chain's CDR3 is CASSSPDRTVQETQYF. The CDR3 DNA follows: TGTGCCAGCAGCTCCCCAGACAGGACGGTACAAGAGACCCAGTACTTC.

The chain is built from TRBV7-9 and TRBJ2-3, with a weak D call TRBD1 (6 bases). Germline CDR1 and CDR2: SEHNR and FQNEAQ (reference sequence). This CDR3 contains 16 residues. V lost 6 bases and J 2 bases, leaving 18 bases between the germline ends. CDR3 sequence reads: CASRPVGTLYTDTQYF. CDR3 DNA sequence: TGTGCCAGCAGGCCCGTAGGGACACTCTACACAGATACGCAGTATTTT. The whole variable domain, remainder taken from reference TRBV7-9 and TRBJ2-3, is DTGVSQNPRHKITKRGQNVTFRCDPISEHNRLYWYRQTLGQGPEFLTYFQNEAQLEKSRLLSDRFSAERPKGSFSTLEIQRTEQGDSAMYLCASRPVGTLYTDTQYFGPGTRLTVL.